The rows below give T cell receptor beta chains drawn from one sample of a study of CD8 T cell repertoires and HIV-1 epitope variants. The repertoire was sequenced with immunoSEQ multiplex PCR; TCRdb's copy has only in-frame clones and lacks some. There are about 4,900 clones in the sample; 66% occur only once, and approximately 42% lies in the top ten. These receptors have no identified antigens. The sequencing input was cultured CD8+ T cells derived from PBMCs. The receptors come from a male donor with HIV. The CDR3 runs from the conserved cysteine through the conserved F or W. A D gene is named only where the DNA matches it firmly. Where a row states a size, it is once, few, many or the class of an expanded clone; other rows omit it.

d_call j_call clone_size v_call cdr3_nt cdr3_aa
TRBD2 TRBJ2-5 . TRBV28 TGTGCCAGCAGTTTGGGGTGGCGGGAGCAAGAGACCCAGTACTTC CASSLGWREQETQYF
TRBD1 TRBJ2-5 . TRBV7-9 TGTGCCAGCAGCCCCCTCCCGGGACAGGGAGAGGAGACCCAGTACTTC CASSPLPGQGEETQYF
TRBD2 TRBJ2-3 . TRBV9 TGTGCCAGCAGCGCCTCCGGGACTAGTCAAACAGATACGCAGTATTTT CASSASGTSQTDTQYF
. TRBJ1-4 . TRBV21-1 TGTGCCAGCGCAGTGGACGAAAAACTGTTTTTT CASAVDEKLFF
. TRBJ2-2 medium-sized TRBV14 TGTGCCAGCAGGCTAGAAGCGAACACCGGGGAGCTGTTTTTT CASRLEANTGELFF
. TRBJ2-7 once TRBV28 TGTGCCAGCAGTTTAGACGACACAAACACCAACTACGAGCAGTACTTC CASSLDDTNTNYEQYF
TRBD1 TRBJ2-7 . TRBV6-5 TGTGCCAGCAGTCGAGACAGGGATTCGGGCGAGCAGTACTTC CASSRDRDSGEQYF
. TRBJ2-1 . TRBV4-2 TGTGCCAGCAGCCAAGCCTTAACGTGGAATGAGCAGTTCTTC CASSQALTWNEQFF
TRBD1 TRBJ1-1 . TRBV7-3 TGTGCCAGCAGCCGACAGGGGGCAGGCACTGAAGCTTTCTTT CASSRQGAGTEAFF
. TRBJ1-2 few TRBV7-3 TGTGCCAGCAGCCCAGGGACGGACTGGAGCTACACCTTC CASSPGTDWSYTF
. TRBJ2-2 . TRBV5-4 TGTGCCAGCAGCTTGGCACGGAGGGGGCGCACCGGGGAGCTGTTTTTT CASSLARRGRTGELFF
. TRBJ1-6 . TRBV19 TGTGCCAGTAGGCCACGGGGGGGGTTTATACCCCTCCACTTT CASRPRGGFIPLHF
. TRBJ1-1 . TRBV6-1 TGTGCCAGCAGTGAATGGGGGGGGAACACTGAAGCTTTCTTT CASSEWGGNTEAFF
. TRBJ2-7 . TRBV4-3 TGCGCCAGCAGCCAAGAACTGGGTTACGAGCAGTACTTC CASSQELGYEQYF
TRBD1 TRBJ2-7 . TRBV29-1 TGCAGCGGGCTGGGACAGTTCTACGAGCAGTACTTC CSGLGQFYEQYF
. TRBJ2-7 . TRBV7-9 TGTGCCAGCAGCTTAAGTCCTTCCGAGCAGTACTTC CASSLSPSEQYF
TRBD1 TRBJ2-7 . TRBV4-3 TGCGCCAGCAGCCCGCGGACAGGGTTCGAGCAGTACTTC CASSPRTGFEQYF
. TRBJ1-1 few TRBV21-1 TGTGCCAGCAGTAGAGGCACTGAAGCTTTCTTT CASSRGTEAFF
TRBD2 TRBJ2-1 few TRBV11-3 TGTGCCAGCAGCTTCAGAAGCGGGAGTTACAATGAGCAGTTCTTC CASSFRSGSYNEQFF
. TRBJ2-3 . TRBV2 TGTGCCAGCAGTCCCGGGCAGAATACGCAGTATTTT CASSPGQNTQYF
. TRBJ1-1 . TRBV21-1 TGTGCCAGACAGGGCACTGAAGCTTTCTTT CARQGTEAFF
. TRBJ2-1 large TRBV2 TGTGCCAGCAGTGAGGGGGGGACATTGAATGAGCAGTTCTTC CASSEGGTLNEQFF
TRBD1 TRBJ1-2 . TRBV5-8 TGTGCCAGCAGCGCCCGACAGGGGGCTGACTATGGCTACACCTTC CASSARQGADYGYTF
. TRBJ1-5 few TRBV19 TGTGCCAGTAGTACCCTCAGGGCCATGGATGGCAATCAGCCCCAGCATTTT CASSTLRAMDGNQPQHF
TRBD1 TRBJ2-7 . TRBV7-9 TGTGCCAGCAGCTTAGCAGGGGGCGGGGAGCAGTACTTC CASSLAGGGEQYF
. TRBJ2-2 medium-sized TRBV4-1 TGCGCCAGCAGCCAAGATGGGAACACCGGGGAGCTGTTTTTT CASSQDGNTGELFF
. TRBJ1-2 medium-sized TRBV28 TGTGCCAGCAGTCTCATGCCCCTGGACTATAACTATGGCTACACCTTC CASSLMPLDYNYGYTF
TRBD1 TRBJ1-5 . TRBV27 TGTGCCAGCAGTATAGGACAGGAGCAAGAGCCCCAGCATTTT CASSIGQEQEPQHF
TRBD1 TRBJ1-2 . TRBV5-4 TGTGCCAGCAGCCGGACAGGGAGTGTCTATGGCTACACCTTC CASSRTGSVYGYTF
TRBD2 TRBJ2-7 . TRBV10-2 TGCGCCAGCAGTCCCCCGGGACTAGCCCAGTACGAGCAGTACTTC CASSPPGLAQYEQYF
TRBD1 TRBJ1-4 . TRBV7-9 TGTGCCAGCAGCTCACTCTTATCCGGGACAGGGGATGAAAAACTGTTTTTT CASSSLLSGTGDEKLFF
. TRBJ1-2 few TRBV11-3 TGTGCCAGCAGCTTTTCGGGTAGGAGTTACTATGGCTACACCTTC CASSFSGRSYYGYTF